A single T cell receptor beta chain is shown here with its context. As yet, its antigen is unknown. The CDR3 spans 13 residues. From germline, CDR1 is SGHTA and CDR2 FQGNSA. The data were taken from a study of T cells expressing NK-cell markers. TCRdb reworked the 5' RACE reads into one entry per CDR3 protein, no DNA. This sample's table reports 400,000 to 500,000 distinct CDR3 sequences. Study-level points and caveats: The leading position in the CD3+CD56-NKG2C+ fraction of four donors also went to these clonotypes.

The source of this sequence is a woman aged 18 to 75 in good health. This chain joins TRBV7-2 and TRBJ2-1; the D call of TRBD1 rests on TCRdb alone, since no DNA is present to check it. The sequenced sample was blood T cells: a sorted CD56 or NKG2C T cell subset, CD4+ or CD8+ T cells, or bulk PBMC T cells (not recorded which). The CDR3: CASSPGPGGEQFF.